This T cell receptor beta chain was identified during a study of beta chain features in type 1 diabetes. The study, taken as a whole, reports: The naive, central memory and Treg TCRB repertoires showed an apparent similarity that was greater among patients than among healthy donors. Possibly, sequencing cDNA over-represented cells that had high TCR expression levels. TCRB CDR3s from Type 1 diabetes patients were moderately but significantly shorter in all four CD4+ subsets.

With 5 bases removed from V and 0 bases from J, the gap between germline ends came to 10 bases. The germline gives CDR1 SNHLY, CDR2 FYNNEI. The CDR3 runs to 15 residues. There was one heparinised blood draw per donor, averaging approximately 120 mL. Cells sorted by CD45RO/CCR7/CD25/CD127/CD95/CD27 comprised CD4+ naive, central memory, regulatory and stem cell-like memory cells. TCRB transcripts that were expressed got sequenced, as all of the isolated RNA had been reverse transcribed. TCRdb's table, derived via immunoSEQ multiplex PCR, lists solely in-frame clones and lacks some. The data contain 640,000 or so clones, roughly 13% of them singletons. This clone was counted between two and nine times. Its target is not known.

The sequenced sample consisted of naive CD4+ T cells from blood. V and J are TRBV2 and TRBJ2-2, with a tentative D call TRBD2 (5 bases). This receptor was identified in a man between 18 and 35 years old with type 1 diabetes. The CDR3: CASSRTPSNTGELFF. The CDR3 DNA sequence: TGTGCCAGCAGTCGGACTCCTTCGAACACCGGGGAGCTGTTTTTT.